Included here is one T cell receptor (beta chain) sequence, with context. This clone has just one count. The antigen it recognizes is unknown. No much larger clone is present one base from it, and per-base qualities are unavailable. The data are from a study of T cell responses to AZD1222 COVID-19 vaccine (dated by TCRdb to the early 2020s). General notes on the study: AZD1222 recipients given second doses at about 4 weeks or at about 12 weeks were pooled, since spike-specific TCR depth and breadth were not found to differ between the two schedules. Trial participants were enrolled into age subgroups of 18-55, 56-69 and 70-plus years, which contained approximately 150, 28 and 58 TCR-sequenced participants, respectively. A total of 233 trial participants underwent TCR sequencing, of whom 207 had received two doses of AZD1222 and 26 had received two doses of the MenACWY control vaccine.

CDR1 and CDR2, looked up from the germline V gene, are MNHEY and SVGAGI. Its CDR3 holds 13 amino acids, cysteine through phenylalanine. The retained sequence is limited to the CDR3, 39 bases, with the frame set at the first base. Trimmed from V: 8 bases; trimmed from J: 1 base; junction bases lacking a gene match: 3. What the work shows at the level of the full study, not this receptor alone: Participants were mostly white British, with more females than males. The authors suggested clonal diversity may have been underestimated. Because no day 14 peak-response samples were available, the repertoires could be characterized only after the peak T cell response. In the small 56-69-year group, the increase in depth fell short of significance, most likely because of low power. Reportedly, close to half of the unique spike-specific TCRs recognized epitopes lying outside the regions that are mutated in the B.1.351 and B.1.1.7 variants. Only a handful of AZD1222 recipients were SARS-CoV-2 seropositive at baseline, limiting conclusions about previously exposed vaccinees. CD4 TCRs associated with the vaccine covered the entire spike protein, and the dominant responses were in regions 160-218 and 743-854. Spike-specific TCR breadth and depth rose significantly after two AZD1222 doses compared with day 0 and with MenACWY recipients.

Sample time point, as interpreted from the label and publication: baseline before first vaccination. The vaccinee samples were drawn from two UK trials, COV001 and COV002, one of which was a single-blind randomized controlled phase 2/3 trial testing AZD1222 (ChAdOx1 nCoV-19) in healthy adults. Trial participant PBMC samples were collected at day 0 and day 28 after the second dose for TCRbeta chain sequencing. The CDR3 regions of human TCRbeta chains were analyzed by immunosequencing. The original pipeline was this. TCRs in the repertoires were matched against a reference library of SARS-CoV-2-specific TCRs that had been generated with the MIRA antigen-specificity platform. Breadth meant the fraction of unique TCRs that were SARS-CoV-2-associated, whereas depth meant the fraction of total T cells that were SARS-CoV-2-associated. Using the MIRA data, each spike-specific TCR was mapped to the spike region that the TCR reacts to and placed in a CD4 or CD8 class. Log10-transformed breadth and depth values were compared by one-way ANOVA with Sidak's multiple comparisons tests. The source is immuneACCESS, and TCRdb retained only in-frame sequences with V and J called. Part of the clones is not carried over; for the studies checked, unresolved V genes explain less than half of this, and the remainder is unexplained. V, J and clone size reflect that table, while D and trimming were determined from the DNA. Present in this sample are 180,000 or so clones, 85% to 95% of which were seen just once. About 2.8% of the sample lies in the top ten.

This clonotype was sampled from an adult in good health. The chain was built from TRBV6-5 and TRBJ1-1; TRBD1 fits 8 bases in the junction. The specimen was peripheral blood, collected on day 0 of AZD1222 vaccination. The CDR3 has the sequence CASSQGENTEAFF. The nucleotide sequence is given as TGTGCCAGCTCACAGGGGGAGAACACTGAAGCTTTCTTT.